This T cell receptor beta chain was obtained from a study of blood T cell repertoires in COVID-19. Authors' analysis steps: Nucleated cell number was recorded as an estimate derived from reference gene primer amplification. This table comes from immunoSEQ multiplex PCR, and its TCRdb copy is limited to in-frame clones, with some not included. That table furnishes V, J and clone size, whereas the DNA furnished D and trimming. The sample consists of about 250,000 clones, around nine tenths of them appearing once. This sequence was found in a woman in her fifties or sixties who had recovered from COVID-19. Input material: peripheral blood.

Here the CDR3 reads CASSQDLGGTNYGYTF. CDR3 in DNA: TGCGCCAGCAGCCAAGACCTAGGAGGGACGAACTATGGCTACACCTTC. The genes are TRBV4-1 and TRBJ1-2, with a possible D match to TRBD1 (5 bases). This CDR3 is built from 16 residues. Germline loops: CDR1 MGHRA, CDR2 YSYEKL. V was trimmed by 0 bases and J by 2 bases, leaving 13 bases between them.